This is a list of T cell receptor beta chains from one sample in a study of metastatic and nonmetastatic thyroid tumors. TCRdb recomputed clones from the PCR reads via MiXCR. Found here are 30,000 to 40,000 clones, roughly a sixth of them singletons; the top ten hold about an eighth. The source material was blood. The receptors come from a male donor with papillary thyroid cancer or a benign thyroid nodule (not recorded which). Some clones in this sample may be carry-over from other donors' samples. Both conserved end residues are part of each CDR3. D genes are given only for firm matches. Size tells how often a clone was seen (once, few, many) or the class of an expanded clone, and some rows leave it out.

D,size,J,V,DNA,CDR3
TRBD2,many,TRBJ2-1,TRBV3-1,TGTGCCAGCAGCCAAGGGGGACTAGCGGGTTCCTACAATGAGCAGTTCTTC,CASSQGGLAGSYNEQFF
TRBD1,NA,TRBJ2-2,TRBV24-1,TGTGCCACCAGAAGGACAGGGAACACAGGGGAGCTGTTTTTT,CATRRTGNTGELFF
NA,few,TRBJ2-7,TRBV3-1,TGTGCCAGCAGCCAGGGGGGCGAGCAGTGCTTC,CASSQGGEQCF
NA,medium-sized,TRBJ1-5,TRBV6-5,TGTGCCAGCAGTTACTCAGTCAGCAATCAGCCCCAGCATTTT,CASSYSVSNQPQHF
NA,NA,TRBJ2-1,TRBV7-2,TGTGCCAGCAGCTTTGCCGGGACATACAATGAGCAGTTCTTC,CASSFAGTYNEQFF
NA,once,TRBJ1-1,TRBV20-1,TGCAGTGCTGACTCGAGGCGCCAAAACGCTTTCTTT,CSADSRRQNAFF
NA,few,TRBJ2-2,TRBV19,TGTGCCAGTAGTATATTCCCCAGTGTAGGGGAGCTGTTTTTT,CASSIFPSVGELFF
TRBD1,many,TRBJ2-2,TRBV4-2,TGTGCCAGCAGCCAAGGACAGGGGGACACCGGGGAGCTGTTTTTT,CASSQGQGDTGELFF
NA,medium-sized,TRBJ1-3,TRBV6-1,TGTGCCAGCAACGCCATCACGTCTGGAAACACCATATATTTT,CASNAITSGNTIYF
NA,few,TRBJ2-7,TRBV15,TGTGCCACCATCATAAGGACAGTGGTCACCTACGAGCAGTACTTC,CATIIRTVVTYEQYF
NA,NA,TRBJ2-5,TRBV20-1,TGCAGTCCGAGTGCGACCTGGACATCCCATGAGACCCAGTACTTC,CSPSATWTSHETQYF
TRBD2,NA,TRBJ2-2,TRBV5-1,TGCGCCAGCCGGGGGGCCGGGGAGCTGTTTTTT,CASRGAGELFF
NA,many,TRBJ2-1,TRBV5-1,TGCGCCAGCAGCTTAACTACCGGGACTGGGCCCTACAATGAGCAGTTCTTC,CASSLTTGTGPYNEQFF
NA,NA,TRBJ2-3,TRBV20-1,TGCAGCCGTCTAGAGTCCACAGATACGCAGTATTTT,CSRLESTDTQYF
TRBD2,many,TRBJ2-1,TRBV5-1,TGCGCCAGCAGCACCGGGACTAGCGGGAGGGGGGGATACAATGAGCAGTTCTTC,CASSTGTSGRGGYNEQFF
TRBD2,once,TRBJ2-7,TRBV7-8,TGTGCCAGCAGCTCAGCGGGAGGGCCTTACGAGCAGTACTTC,CASSSAGGPYEQYF
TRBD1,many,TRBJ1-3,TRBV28,TGTGCCAGCAAAGGGACAGGGTCCTTATTCTCTGGAAACACCATATATTTT,CASKGTGSLFSGNTIYF
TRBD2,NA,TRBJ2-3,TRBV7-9,TGTGCCAGCAGTTCTAGCGGAAGCGCAGATACGCAGTATTTT,CASSSSGSADTQYF
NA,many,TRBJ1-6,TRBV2,TGTGCCAGCAGTCGCGAGAGCTCCTATAATTCACCCCTCCACTTT,CASSRESSYNSPLHF
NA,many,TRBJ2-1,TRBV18,TGTGCCAGCTCATCCTCGGGGGGCTCCGACAATGAGCAGTTCTTC,CASSSSGGSDNEQFF
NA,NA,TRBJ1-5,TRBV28,TGTGCCAGCAGTCCCTCGCGGATAGGTAGCAATCAGCCCCAGCATTTT,CASSPSRIGSNQPQHF
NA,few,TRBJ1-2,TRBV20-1,TGCAGTGCGGGGGGGGAGAGGTGGACAGTGAGTAACTATGGCTACACCTTC,CSAGGERWTVSNYGYTF
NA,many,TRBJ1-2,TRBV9,TGTGCCAGCAGCTCCGGGGGGGGCCGCCCTAACTATGGCTACACCTTC,CASSSGGGRPNYGYTF
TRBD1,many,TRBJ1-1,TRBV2,TGTGCCAGCAGTCTAAGGGGGCCCACTGAAGCTTTCTTT,CASSLRGPTEAFF
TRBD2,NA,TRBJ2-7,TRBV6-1,TGTGCCAGCAGAAGCCCTACTAGCGGGGGGCCCATCTACGAGCAGTACTTC,CASRSPTSGGPIYEQYF
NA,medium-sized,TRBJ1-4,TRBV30,TGTGCCTGGAGCCCTGGGGCAGGAGAAAAACTGTTTTTT,CAWSPGAGEKLFF
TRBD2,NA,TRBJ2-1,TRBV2,TGTGCCAGCAGTGCCCGACTAGCGGGAGGTGGGACTTCCTACAATGAGCAGTTCTTC,CASSARLAGGGTSYNEQFF
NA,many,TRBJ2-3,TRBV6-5,TGTGCCAGCACCCTACCCCCAGGGGAAGTCTGGACAGATACGCAGTATTTT,CASTLPPGEVWTDTQYF
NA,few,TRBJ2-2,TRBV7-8,TGTGCCAGCAGCTTGGTAGGGTCGACCGGGGAGCTGTTTTTT,CASSLVGSTGELFF
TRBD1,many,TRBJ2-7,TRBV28,TGTGCCAGTCACCGACAGGGGTTTCTCTACGAGCAGTACTTC,CASHRQGFLYEQYF
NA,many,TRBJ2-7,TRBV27,TGTGCCAGCAGTTCCGGGATGTCGGCGGTCTACGAGCAGTACTTC,CASSSGMSAVYEQYF
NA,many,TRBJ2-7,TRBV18,TGTGCCAGCTCCCCGAGGGGGGGGGGGTACGAGCAGTACTTC,CASSPRGGGYEQYF
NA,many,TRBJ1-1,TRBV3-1,TGTGCCAGCAGCCCTCGGGGCAGGCACACTGAAGCTTTCTTT,CASSPRGRHTEAFF
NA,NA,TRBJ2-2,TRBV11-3,TGTGCCAGCAGCAACCTGAACACCGGGGAGCTGTTTTTT,CASSNLNTGELFF
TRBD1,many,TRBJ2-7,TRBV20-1,TGCAGTGCTAGCTCCGGGACAGGGTTGGAGGAGCAGTACTTC,CSASSGTGLEEQYF
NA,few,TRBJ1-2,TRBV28,TGTGCCAGCAGCGGACTTCCTCATAACTATGGCTACACCTTC,CASSGLPHNYGYTF
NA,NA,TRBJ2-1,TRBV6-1,TGTGCCAGTACCCTCTCTCAGGGTTATGAGCAGTTCTTC,CASTLSQGYEQFF
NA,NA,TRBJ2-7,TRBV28,TGTGCCAGCAGTTCACCTCGTGGTAGCGAGCCCTACGAGCAGTACTTC,CASSSPRGSEPYEQYF
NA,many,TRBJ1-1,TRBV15,TGTGCCACCAGCGAGGGGGAAGGCACTGAAGCTTTCTTT,CATSEGEGTEAFF
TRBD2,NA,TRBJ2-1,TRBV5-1,TGCGCCAGCAGCTTAAGCGGGAACAATGAGCAGTTCTTC,CASSLSGNNEQFF
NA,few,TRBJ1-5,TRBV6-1,TGTACCAGCAGTGACCCCCTCGGGGTGGTTCAGCCCCAGCATTTT,CTSSDPLGVVQPQHF
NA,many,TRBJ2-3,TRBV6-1,TGTGCCAGCAGTGGCCTTAGGGGGGATACACAGTATTTT,CASSGLRGDTQYF
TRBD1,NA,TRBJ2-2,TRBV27,TGTGCCAGCAGTTTATCGACAGGGATGTACACCGGGGAGCTGCTTTTT,CASSLSTGMYTGELLF
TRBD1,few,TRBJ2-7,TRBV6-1,TGTGCCAGCAGTGAGACTCCGGGACAGGGTACCCACGAGCAGTACTTC,CASSETPGQGTHEQYF
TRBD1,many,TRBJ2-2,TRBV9,TGTGCCAGCAGCGCAGGACAGGGGGCCTACACCGGGGAGCTGTTTTTT,CASSAGQGAYTGELFF
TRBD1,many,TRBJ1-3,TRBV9,TGTGCCAGCAGCGTAGGGGGACAGATTAGCTCTGGAAACACCATATATTTT,CASSVGGQISSGNTIYF